These 27 T cell receptor beta chains share one sample of origin, sequenced in a study of human T cells and chemical hapten exposure. Time point described: pre-sensitization, week 0. Described treatment: therapeutic diphenylcyclopropenone sensitization with weekly scalp DPC. TCRdb re-derived calls from the RACE reads in MiXCR, one entry per CDR3 protein. This sample yields about 120,000 distinct CDR3 sequences, of which roughly 13% are seen a single time; approximately 2.8% belongs to the top ten. Sequencing used whole blood, obtained in connection with sensitization to the hapten diphenylcyclopropenone (DPC). These TCRs come from a woman between 18 and 30 years old with alopecia areata. Some clones in this sample may be carry-over from other donors' samples.

At least ten counts were recorded for this clonotype. This chain connects TRBV15 to TRBJ2-7, with TRBD2 as a possible D gene (6 bases). This CDR3 is 14 amino acids long. Per germline, CDR1 LNHNV and CDR2 YYDKDF (reference sequence). Trimming shortened V by 5 bases and J by 5 bases, and 16 bases separated the two germline ends. In DNA, the CDR3 is TGTGCCACCAGCTCCTCCCGCGGGACCGACGAGCAGTACTTC. Translation gives CATSSSRGTDEQYF.

The J gene is TRBJ2-1, the V gene TRBV6-2 or TRBV6-3; D is unclear. This CDR3 is built from 12 residues. V was pared by 6 bases and J by 8 bases, with 11 bases between. Germline-derived CDR1 and CDR2 are MNHEY and SVGEGT. The CDR3 DNA reads as TGTGCCAGCAGCCGTGAAGGGTATGAGCAGTTCTTC. Amino acid sequence: CASSREGYEQFF.

This clonotype was found a few times. J is TRBJ1-2 and V is TRBV20-1, with D tentatively TRBD1 (5 bases). Trimming removed 6 bases from V and 3 bases from J, with 11 bases in between. CDR3 length equals 12 residues. Germline V gives CDR1 DFQATT, CDR2 SNEGSKA (reference sequence). The CDR3 coding sequence is TGCAGTGCCGGGGACGGTGACTATGGCTACACCTTC. Translated: CSAGDGDYGYTF.

This clonotype was picked up a small number of times. V gene TRBV11-2 combines with J gene TRBJ2-7; D is unclear. The CDR3 length is 14 residues. V lost 1 base and J lost 4, with 11 bases in between. Germline loops: CDR1 SGHAT, CDR2 FQNNGV. The CDR3 DNA follows: TGTGCCAGCAGCTTAGGCCGGGCAGTTTACGAGCAGTACTTC. Translated: CASSLGRAVYEQYF. Based on the CDR3 plus reference TRBV11-2 and TRBJ2-7, the full variable domain is EAGVAQSPRYKIIEKRQSVAFWCNPISGHATLYWYQQILGQGPKLLIQFQNNGVVDDSQLPKDRFSAERLKGVDSTLKIQPAKLEDSAVYLCASSLGRAVYEQYFGPGTRLTVT.

J is TRBJ2-7 and V is TRBV4-3; D is undetermined. The CDR3 length is 15 residues. Deletions cut 0 bases from V and 2 bases from J, with 11 bases between. Germline V gene sequence: CDR1 LGHNA, CDR2 YSLEER. CDR3 DNA: TGCGCCAGCAGCCAAGATCTTGACACAGCCTACGAGCAGTACTTC. Encoded protein: CASSQDLDTAYEQYF.

This clonotype appeared a few times. V usage is TRBV5-5 and J usage is TRBJ1-4; tentatively, D is TRBD1 (6 bases). The V end lost 4 bases, the J end lost 5 bases, and 15 bases lay between the germline ends. Germline V gene sequence: CDR1 SGHKS, CDR2 YYEKEE (reference sequence). The CDR3 is 15 amino acids. The CDR3, as DNA: TGTGCCAGCAGCGGCGACGGGACAAAGAATGAAAAACTGTTTTTT. It translates to CASSGDGTKNEKLFF.

This chain's CDR3 is CASSPSGEGTEAFF. In DNA, the CDR3 is TGTGCCAGCAGTCCCTCAGGGGAGGGGACTGAAGCTTTCTTT. The rearrangement uses TRBV3-1 and TRBJ1-1; possible D gene TRBD1, 6 bases. With 6 bases removed from V and 5 bases from J, the gap between germline ends came to 16 bases. Germline V lookup: CDR1 LGHDT, CDR2 YNNKEL (reference sequence). The CDR3 is 14 amino acids.

This clonotype has a count of ten or more. This chain connects TRBV20-1 to TRBJ1-2; D remains ambiguous. There are 13 residues in the CDR3. Germline values: CDR1 DFQATT, CDR2 SNEGSKA (reference sequence). V lost 2 bases and J 0 bases, leaving 7 bases between the germline ends. The CDR3 spells CSARLPANYGYTF. The CDR3 DNA follows: TGCAGTGCTAGACTTCCAGCTAACTATGGCTACACCTTC.

This clonotype was observed a handful of times. The V and J genes are TRBV7-2 and TRBJ1-2, with D perhaps TRBD1 (6 bases). Germline V gene sequence: CDR1 SGHTA, CDR2 FQGNSA. CDR3 length: 15 residues. Trimming left V 5 bases short and J 3 bases short, with 16 bases between. The CDR3 is CASSLTGIAYYGYTF. The CDR3 nucleotides read TGTGCCAGCAGCCTCACAGGGATAGCCTACTATGGCTACACCTTC.

A word on this clonotype: A much bigger clone sits one base away, suggesting this may be a read error. The chain is built from TRBV5-5 and TRBJ2-3; D possibly corresponds to TRBD2 (5 bases). V was cut by 6 bases and J by 1 base, with 9 bases left in between. Per germline, CDR1 SGHKS and CDR2 YYEKEE (reference sequence). The CDR3 is 13 residues long. This chain's CDR3 is CASNPGGTDTQYF. CDR3 coding DNA: TGTGCCAGCAACCCCGGGGGCACAGATACGCAGTATTTT.

This clonotype came up many times. This chain connects TRBV27 to TRBJ2-5, with a tentative D call TRBD2 (5 bases). Germline CDR1 is MNHEY and CDR2 is SMNVEV (reference sequence). With 4 bases removed from V and 0 bases from J, the gap between germline ends came to 12 bases. CDR3 size: 15 residues. The CDR3 region is CASSSPRGNQETQYF. Written as DNA, the CDR3 is TGTGCCAGCAGTTCTCCACGAGGGAACCAAGAGACCCAGTACTTC.

On this clonotype: One end of the junction varies from germline; a read error may be responsible. The chain recombines TRBV7-9 with TRBJ2-7; 7 bases align to TRBD1. The CDR3 length is 16 residues. Germline CDR1 SEHNR, CDR2 FQNEAQ (reference sequence). CDR3 amino acids: CASSLAWDRGSSEQYF. As DNA, the CDR3 is TGTGCCAGCAGCTTAGCGTGGGACAGAGGTTCCTCCGAGCAGTACTTC. Together with reference TRBV7-9 and TRBJ2-7, the CDR3 gives the full variable domain: DTGVSQNPRHKITKRGQNVTFRCDPISEHNRLYWYRQTLGQGPEFLTYFQNEAQLEKSRLLSDRFSAERPKGSFSTLEIQRTEQGDSAMYLCASSLAWDRGSSEQYFGPGTRLTVT.

The sample holds a few counts of this clonotype. The DNA of the CDR3 is TGTGCCAGCAGTTTACAGGGCTATAACTATGGCTACACCTTC. It codes for CASSLQGYNYGYTF. The V and J genes are TRBV28 and TRBJ1-2; D possibly corresponds to TRBD1 (5 bases). CDR3 length: 14 amino acids. Germline assignment: CDR1 MDHEN and CDR2 SYDVKM. Deletions cut 2 bases from V and 1 base from J, with 8 bases between.

This clonotype occurred many times. The V and J genes are TRBV2 and TRBJ2-7, with 9 positions matching TRBD1. The CDR3 has 13 amino acids. The J segment lost 0 bases and the V segment lost 9 bases, leaving 3 bases of the junction unmatched. Per germline, CDR1 SNHLY and CDR2 FYNNEI. The CDR3, as DNA: TGTGCCAGTACAGGGGGCACCTCCTACGAGCAGTACTTC. The encoded protein is CASTGGTSYEQYF.

The count of this clonotype is one. V usage is TRBV7-2 and J usage is TRBJ1-1; D may be TRBD1 (5 bases). Germline V CDR1 and CDR2: SGHTA, FQGNSA. Trimming removed 2 bases at V and 5 bases at J, with 12 bases between. The CDR3 totals 14 residues. The CDR3 reads CASSLSGGGTEAFF. For the CDR3, the DNA is TGTGCCAGCAGCTTAAGTGGGGGAGGAACTGAAGCTTTCTTT.

This clonotype was counted at least ten times. The chain is built from TRBV3-1 and TRBJ1-3, with D tentatively TRBD1 (5 bases). Between the trimmed V and J ends, which lost 4 bases and 0 bases, there was a span of 16 bases. The CDR3 extends over 17 amino acids. Per germline, CDR1 LGHDT and CDR2 YNNKEL (reference sequence). The CDR3: CASSPQMGRSSGNTIYF. For the CDR3, the DNA is TGTGCCAGCAGCCCACAGATGGGACGGAGCTCTGGAAACACCATATATTTT. The full variable domain, in which reference TRBV3-1 and TRBJ1-3 provide the parts outside the CDR3, is DTAVSQTPKYLVTQMGNDKSIKCEQNLGHDTMYWYKQDSKKFLKIMFSYNNKELIINETVPNRFSPKSPDKAHLNLHINSLELGDSAVYFCASSPQMGRSSGNTIYFGEGSWLTVV.

This clonotype has more than one count but fewer than ten. This chain uses TRBV5-3 with TRBJ2-7; D is perhaps TRBD1 (5 bases). TRBV5-3 has ORF status, its function being uncertain. The V end was cut by 3 bases, the J end by 0 bases, with 16 bases between. The CDR3 is made up of 16 amino acids. CDR3 in DNA: TGTGCCAGAAGCTCGTACAGGCCTATAAGCTCCTACGAGCAGTACTTC. Residues: CARSSYRPISSYEQYF.

The chain is built from TRBV7-7 and TRBJ2-1; D might be TRBD2 (6 bases). Germline V gene sequence: CDR1 SSHAT, CDR2 FNYEAQ (reference sequence). The ends were cut back, 5 bases at V and 5 bases at J, with 10 bases in the middle. The CDR3 consists of 13 residues. Here the CDR3 reads CASSRGLNNEQFF. For the CDR3, the DNA is TGTGCCAGCAGCCGGGGACTTAACAATGAGCAGTTCTTC.

This clonotype was seen a handful of times. The CDR3 nucleotides are TGTGCCAGCAGTTTCAGACAGGGGCGAATCCACACTGAAGCTTTCTTT. Translated, it gives CASSFRQGRIHTEAFF. The J gene is TRBJ1-1, the V gene TRBV27; TRBD1 matches 8 bases. The CDR3 consists of 16 residues. After removal of 3 bases from V and 3 bases from J, the junction contained 9 bases not matched to a gene. Germline V gives CDR1 MNHEY, CDR2 SMNVEV (reference sequence).

This clonotype was seen a handful of times. Here the CDR3 reads CSVARQGANEKLFF. DNA for the CDR3: TGCAGCGTTGCCCGACAGGGGGCCAATGAAAAACTGTTTTTT. This chain links TRBV29-1 with TRBJ1-4, with 10 bases lining up with TRBD1. Germline CDR1 reads SQVTM; CDR2 reads ANQGSEA. The length of the CDR3 is 14 residues. V trimming: 4 bases; J trimming: 5 bases; junction bases outside the gene matches: 4.

This sequence joins TRBV6-2 or TRBV6-3 and TRBJ1-6, with unresolved D. This CDR3 comprises 13 residues. The ends were cut back, 6 bases at V and 7 bases at J, with 10 bases in the middle. The germline CDR1 and CDR2 sequences are MNHEY and SVGEGT. The CDR3 is CASSNFLNSPLHF. DNA of the CDR3: TGTGCCAGCAGCAACTTCCTGAATTCACCCCTCCACTTT.

At least ten counts were recorded for this clonotype. In DNA, the CDR3 is TGTGCCAGCTCACGACAGGGGGCGTGGAACACTGAAGCTTTCTTT. It specifies CASSRQGAWNTEAFF. The V and J genes are TRBV18 and TRBJ1-1, with 10 bases fitting TRBD1. Losses at the gene ends were 4 bases for V and 1 base for J; bases not matched to a gene: 3. Germline CDR1 KGHSH, CDR2 LQKENI. This CDR3 has 15 amino acids.

This clonotype is medium-sized in the sample. The V call is TRBV7-9, the J call TRBJ2-6, with D maybe TRBD1 (5 bases). Germline V lookup: CDR1 SEHNR, CDR2 FQNEAQ (reference sequence). The CDR3 totals 17 residues. Trimming pared 5 bases from V and 2 bases from J, leaving 16 bases between. CDR3 residues: CASSPSTGAAGANVLTF. The CDR3 DNA follows: TGTGCCAGCAGCCCTAGTACTGGGGCAGCTGGGGCCAACGTCCTGACTTTC.

This clonotype was counted at least ten times. The chain couples TRBV6-6 to TRBJ1-6, with 9 bases aligning to TRBD1. Germline CDR1 reads MNHNY; CDR2 reads SVGAGI (reference sequence). V dropped 2 bases and J dropped 10; count of bases not matched to a gene: 6. The CDR3 length is 15 residues. CDR3 bases: TGTGCCAGCAGTTACCGAGGACAGGGGAAATCACCCCTCCACTTT. Translated: CASSYRGQGKSPLHF.

This clonotype occurred many times. This chain connects TRBV6-2 or TRBV6-3 to TRBJ1-5, with D perhaps TRBD1 (6 bases). CDR1 is MNHEY, CDR2 SVGEGT, per germline. V lost 6 bases and J 7 bases, leaving 19 bases between the germline ends. This CDR3 is built from 15 residues. CDR3 region: CASSSRTGHGQPQHF. The CDR3 nucleotides are TGTGCCAGCAGCTCGAGAACAGGGCACGGCCAGCCCCAGCATTTT.

This clonotype was counted between two and nine times. The chain employs TRBV6-1 and TRBJ2-6; D is possibly TRBD2 (6 bases). The CDR3 runs 15 residues. CDR1 MNHNS and CDR2 SASEGT come from the germline V gene. V was shortened by 5 bases and J by 1 base, with 9 bases between the two germline ends. The CDR3 coding sequence is TGTGCCAGCAGTTCGGGGGATTCTGGGGCCAACGTCCTGACTTTC. Its protein product is CASSSGDSGANVLTF.

This clonotype has ten or more counts. The V gene is TRBV19, the J gene TRBJ1-6; tentative D call: TRBD1 (5 bases). CDR1 is LNHDA, CDR2 SQIVND, per germline (reference sequence). Trimming shortened V by 4 bases and J by 6 bases, and 13 bases separated the two germline ends. CDR3 length: 15 amino acids. The CDR3 region is CASSTFDSLNSPLHF. In nucleotides, the CDR3 is TGTGCCAGTAGTACATTCGACAGTCTTAATTCACCCCTCCACTTT.